The sample holds a few counts of the clone carrying this T cell receptor beta chain. Its target is not known. This CDR3 is 11 amino acids long. V was pared by 4 bases and J by 3 bases, with 7 bases between. Germline values: CDR1 SQVTM, CDR2 ANQGSEA. Reverse transcription of all isolated RNA meant that expressed TCRB transcripts were sequenced. The assay was immunoSEQ multiplex PCR, and TCRdb's table has in-frame clones only and misses some. This table holds roughly 310,000 clones, 9.5% to 11% found once. The record originates from a study of beta chain features in type 1 diabetes. Overall study findings and caveats: High TCR expression in some cells could lead to their over-representation in cDNA sequencing. A possible short-template PCR bias applies equally to patients and controls. It was among patients, rather than healthy donors, that naive, central memory and Treg TCRB repertoires appeared more similar. TCRB CDR3s from Type 1 diabetes patients were moderately but significantly shorter in all four CD4+ subsets.

The sequence was obtained from a woman aged 30 to 39 in good health. What was sequenced was naive CD4+ T cells from blood. The chain carries TRBV29-1 and TRBJ2-7; perhaps TRBD1 as D (5 bases). CDR3 amino acids: CSVAQGYEQYF. CDR3 in DNA: TGCAGCGTTGCGCAGGGCTACGAGCAGTACTTC.